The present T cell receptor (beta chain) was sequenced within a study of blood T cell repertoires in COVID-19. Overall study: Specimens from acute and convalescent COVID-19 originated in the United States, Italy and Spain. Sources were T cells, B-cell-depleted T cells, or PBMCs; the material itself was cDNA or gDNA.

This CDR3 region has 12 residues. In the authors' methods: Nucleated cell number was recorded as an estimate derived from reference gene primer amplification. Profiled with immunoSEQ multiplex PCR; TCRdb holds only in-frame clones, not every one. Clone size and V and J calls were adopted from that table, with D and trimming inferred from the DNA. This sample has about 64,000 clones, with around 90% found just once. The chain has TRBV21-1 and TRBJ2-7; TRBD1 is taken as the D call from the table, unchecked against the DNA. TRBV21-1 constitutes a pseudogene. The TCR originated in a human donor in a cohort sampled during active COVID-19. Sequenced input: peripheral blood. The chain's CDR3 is CASSSTTYEQYF. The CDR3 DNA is TGTGCCAGCAGCTCGACAACCTACGAGCAGTACTTC.